This TCR beta chain originates from a study of blood T cell repertoires in COVID-19. Study-wide context: Whether acute or convalescent, the COVID-19 samples came from the United States, Italy and Spain.

Everyone who took part was roughly 18 to 89 years old, and they came from about 25 US areas. The length of the CDR3 is 17 residues. Trimming cost V 0 bases and J 2 bases; bases outside gene matches: 8. From germline, CDR1 is SGHNT and CDR2 YYREEE (reference sequence). This clone appeared once. The protocol was immunoSEQ multiplex PCR, while the TCRdb copy is restricted to in-frame clones and leaves out a portion. The profile covers more than 200,000 clones, with roughly nine tenths appearing a single time and almost 4% taken by the ten largest. The sample comprised PBMCs or T cells enriched from blood (not recorded which). This receptor was obtained from a woman under 40 with acute COVID-19. The V and J genes are TRBV5-4 and TRBJ2-5; 9 positions agree with TRBD2. This chain's CDR3 is CASSLVAGLASQETQYF. CDR3 nucleotides: TGTGCCAGCAGCTTGGTTGCGGGACTAGCTTCGCAAGAGACCCAGTACTTC. Full variable domain (remainder filled in from reference TRBV5-4 and TRBJ2-5): ETGVTQSPTHLIKTRGQQVTLRCSSQSGHNTVSWYQQALGQGPQFIFQYYREEENGRGNFPPRFSGLQFPNYSSELNVNALELDDSALYLCASSLVAGLASQETQYFGPGTRLLVL.